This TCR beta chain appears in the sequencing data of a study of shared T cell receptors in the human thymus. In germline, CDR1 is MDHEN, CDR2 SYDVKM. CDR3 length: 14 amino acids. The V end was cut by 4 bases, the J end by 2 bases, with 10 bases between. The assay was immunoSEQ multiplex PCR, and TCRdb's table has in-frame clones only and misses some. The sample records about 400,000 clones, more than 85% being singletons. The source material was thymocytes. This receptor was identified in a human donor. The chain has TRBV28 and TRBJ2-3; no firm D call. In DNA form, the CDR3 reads TGTGCCAGCAGTTCCCGCTCCCACACAGATACGCAGTATTTT. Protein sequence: CASSSRSHTDTQYF. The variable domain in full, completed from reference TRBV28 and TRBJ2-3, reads DVKVTQSSRYLVKRTGEKVFLECVQDMDHENMFWYRQDPGLGLRLIYFSYDVKMKEKGDIPEGYSVSREKKERFSLILESASTNQTSMYLCASSSRSHTDTQYFGPGTRLTVL.